Given below is one T cell receptor beta chain in context. A single count supports this clone. The antigen it recognizes is unknown. Nothing much larger sits one base from this clone, and base qualities are not available. The data stem from a study of blood T cell repertoires in COVID-19 (TCRdb year 2020). Regarding the complete study: The collaborator samples originated in the United States, Italy and Spain and spanned the acute and convalescent phases of COVID-19. The material from the prospective study consisted of cDNA or gDNA derived from T cells, B-cell-depleted T cells, or PBMCs. Subjects who had been exposed to COVID-19, were actively infected with it, or had recovered from it provided the deeply sampled blood TCRbeta repertoires that made up the dataset. The repertoires were made available in a free public database intended to serve as a resource for research on the immune response to SARS-CoV-2. Samples were obtained from the ongoing ImmuneRACE study (first 160 participants) and from 1,000 to 1,500 subjects provided by 6 global collaborators. A de-identified subject ID, COVID-19 status, age in years and sex were almost always included in the sample metadata. Where HLA class I and class II types were available, the types were taken from metadata supplied by the sample provider, not from assay-based typing.

General conclusions and limits of the study: How much clinical and demographic metadata was included differed by source and by participant, and the metadata was provided uncurated.

The germline V gene (reference sequence) specifies SGHNT as CDR1 and YYREEE as CDR2. Trimming costs V 0 bases and J 5 bases, and their ends lie 20 bases apart. Counted from cysteine to phenylalanine, this CDR3 has 17 amino acids. Here the CDR3 DNA is all that survives: 51 bases in frame from base 1. One collaborating source in Seattle enrolled patients while the patients were actively infected and followed the patients over time throughout the course of disease. Each collaborating institution followed its own protocols to collect whole blood in K2EDTA tubes. For TCRbeta analysis, collaborator samples were shipped as frozen whole blood, as isolated PBMCs, or as DNA extracted from either sample type. TCRbeta CDR3 regions were amplified from genomic DNA using the immunoSEQ Assay, a bias-controlled multiplex PCR. In the authors' own workflow: The number of nucleated cells in each sample was estimated by amplification of reference gene primers within the assay. To quantify the absolute abundance of each unique TCRbeta CDR3 rearrangement, sequence reads were collapsed and filtered. Productive Simpson clonality was computed per sample as the square root of Simpson's diversity index over productive rearrangements. Held by TCRdb, this immuneACCESS table contains in-frame sequences only and omits some clones. Under half of the omission traces to an unresolved V gene where checked; the cause of the rest is unknown. V, J and clone size are those of that table, while D and trimming were read from the DNA. A total of about 29,000 clones appear in this sample, 75% to 90% of them only once. The top ten hold 28% of the sample.

The sequencing sample was made of peripheral blood. The sequence was obtained from an elderly woman with COVID-19, enrolled during active disease. The chain is made from TRBV5-4 and TRBJ1-2; TRBD1 could be the D gene, as 5 bases match. The CDR3 in this case is CASSLAGKNYGPYGYTF. In nucleotides, the sequence is TGTGCCAGCAGCTTGGCAGGGAAGAACTACGGACCTTATGGCTACACCTTC.